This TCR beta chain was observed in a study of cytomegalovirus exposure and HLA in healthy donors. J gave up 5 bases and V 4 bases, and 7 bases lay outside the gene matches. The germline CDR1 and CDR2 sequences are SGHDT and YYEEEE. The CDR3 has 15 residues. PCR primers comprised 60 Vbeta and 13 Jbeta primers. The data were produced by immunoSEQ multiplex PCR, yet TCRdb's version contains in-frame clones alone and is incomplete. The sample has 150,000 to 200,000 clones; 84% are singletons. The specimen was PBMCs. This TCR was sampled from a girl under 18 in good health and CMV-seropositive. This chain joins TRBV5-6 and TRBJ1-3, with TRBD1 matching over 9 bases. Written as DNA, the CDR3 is TGTGCCAGCAGCGCGGACAGGGGAGTTAGAAACACCATATATTTT. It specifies CASSADRGVRNTIYF.